Listed here are 4 T cell receptor beta chains from one sample, sequenced in a study of blood T cells in healthy people across ages. Next came a second PCR, run for roughly 6 to 11 cycles, which used a sample-barcoded 5' primer along with a J-beta primer mix. One entry per CDR3 protein results from TCRdb running MiXCR on the 5' RACE reads. This sample carries about 1,800,000 distinct CDR3 sequences, about 28% of them seen once, and the ten largest clones take less than 9.5%. The source material was blood. These receptors were obtained from a woman in her 30s in good health.

The chain links TRBV21-1 to TRBJ2-5; the table calls TRBD1, which could not be checked here. TRBV21-1 is a pseudogene. This CDR3 is built from 16 residues. CDR3 residues: CASSIPRQAKQETQYF. In DNA, the CDR3 is TGTGCCAGCAGCATCCCCCGACAGGCAAAGCAAGAGACCCAGTACTTC.

This clonotype was recorded many times. This chain uses TRBV29-1 with TRBJ2-1; D may be TRBD1 (6 bases). CDR1 is SQVTM, CDR2 ANQGSEA, per germline. This CDR3 is 17 amino acids long. Trimming removed 4 bases at V and 0 bases at J, with 19 bases between. The CDR3 DNA reads TGCAGCGTTGCCCATCGACAGGCCCGACGCTCCTACAATGAGCAGTTCTTC. Amino acids: CSVAHRQARRSYNEQFF.

In the case of this clonotype: A much more abundant neighbour one base away suggests this may be a read error. The chain links TRBV7-6 to TRBJ2-3, with 8 bases that match TRBD2. V lost 5 bases and J lost 2; bases outside the gene matches: 6. Germline-derived CDR1 and CDR2 are SGHVS and FNYEAQ. The length of the CDR3 is 15 residues. The CDR3 protein is CASSSRGRTTDTQYF. DNA for the CDR3: TGTGCCAGCAGCAGCCGCGGGAGGACCACAGATACGCAGTATTTT.

The table lists this clonotype with a few counts. The chain has TRBV7-2 and TRBJ2-3; 8 bases align to TRBD1. In germline, CDR1 is SGHTA, CDR2 FQGNSA. This CDR3 has 17 residues. J lost 0 bases, V lost 4 bases, and 9 bases had no gene match. The CDR3 DNA is TGTGCCAGCAGCTCAGGGGGCAGGGGGCGAAGCACAGATACGCAGTATTTT. Protein sequence: CASSSGGRGRSTDTQYF. Full variable domain (missing parts from reference TRBV7-2 and TRBJ2-3): GAGVSQSPSNKVTEKGKDVELRCDPISGHTALYWYRQSLGQGLEFLIYFQGNSAPDKSGLPSDRFSAERTGGSVSTLTIQRTQQEDSAVYLCASSSGGRGRSTDTQYFGPGTRLTVL.